The source of this T cell receptor (beta chain) is a study of blood T cell repertoires in COVID-19. Study-level background: Acute-phase and convalescent COVID-19 samples originated in the United States, Italy and Spain. T cells, B-cell-depleted T cells, or PBMCs provided the cDNA or gDNA that served as material.

Germline V gene data show CDR1 as SGHAT and CDR2 as FQNNGV. The CDR3 is made up of 15 amino acids. V was clipped by 7 bases and J by 4 bases; unmatched bases: 10. In the source study's methods: Amplification with reference gene primers provided the estimates of nucleated cell counts. Here immunoSEQ multiplex PCR was the method, and the copy in TCRdb shows in-frame clones only, minus some. V, J and clone size derive from that table, while D and trimming were established from the DNA sequence. The top ten hold less than 30% of the sample, which has some 120,000 clones, roughly nine tenths seen once. Material for sequencing was peripheral blood. The chain recombines TRBV11-2 with TRBJ2-1; 7 nucleotides match TRBD2. The sequence came from a man between 65 and 85 years old with active or convalescent COVID-19. As DNA, the CDR3 is TGTGCCAGCACCCGGAGCGGGACTCAGTACAATGAGCAGTTCTTC. Translating it yields CASTRSGTQYNEQFF.